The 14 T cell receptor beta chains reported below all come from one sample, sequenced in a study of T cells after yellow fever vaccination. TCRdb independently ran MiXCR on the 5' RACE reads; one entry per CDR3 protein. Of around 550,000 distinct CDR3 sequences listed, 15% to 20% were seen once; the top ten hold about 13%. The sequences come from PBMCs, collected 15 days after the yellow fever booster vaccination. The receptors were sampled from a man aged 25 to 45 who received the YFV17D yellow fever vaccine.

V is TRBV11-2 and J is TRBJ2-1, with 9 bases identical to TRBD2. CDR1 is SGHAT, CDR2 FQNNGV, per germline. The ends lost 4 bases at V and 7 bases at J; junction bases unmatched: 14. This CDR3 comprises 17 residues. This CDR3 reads CASSYRLAVGWGNEQFF. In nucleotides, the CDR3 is TGTGCCAGCAGCTATAGACTAGCGGTAGGTTGGGGGAATGAGCAGTTCTTC.

CDR3 coding DNA: TGTGCCAGCAGAGCGGTTAGGACATACTACGAGCAGTACTTC. Amino acid sequence: CASRAVRTYYEQYF. The chain links TRBV27 to TRBJ2-7, with D perhaps assigned TRBD1 or TRBD2 (5 bases each). The V end lost 6 bases, the J end lost 3 bases, and 15 bases lay between the germline ends. Looked up from germline, CDR1 is MNHEY and CDR2 is SMNVEV (reference sequence). The CDR3 is 14 residues long.

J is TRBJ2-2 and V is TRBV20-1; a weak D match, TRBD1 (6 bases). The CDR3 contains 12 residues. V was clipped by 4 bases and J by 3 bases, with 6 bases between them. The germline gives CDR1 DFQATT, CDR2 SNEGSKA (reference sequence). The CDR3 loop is CSAKGDTGELFF. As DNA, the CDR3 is TGCAGTGCTAAGGGGGACACCGGGGAGCTGTTTTTT.

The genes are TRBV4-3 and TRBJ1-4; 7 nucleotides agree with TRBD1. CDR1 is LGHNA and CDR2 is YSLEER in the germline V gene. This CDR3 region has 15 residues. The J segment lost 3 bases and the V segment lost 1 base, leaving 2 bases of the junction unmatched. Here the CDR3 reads CASSQGDSPNEKLFF. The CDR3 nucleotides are TGCGCCAGCAGCCAAGGGGACAGCCCTAATGAAAAACTGTTTTTT.

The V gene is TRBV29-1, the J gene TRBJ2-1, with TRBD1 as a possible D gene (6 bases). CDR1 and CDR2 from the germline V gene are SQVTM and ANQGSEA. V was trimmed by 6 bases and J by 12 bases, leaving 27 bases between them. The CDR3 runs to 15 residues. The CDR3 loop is CSVHKGGLVRPLQFF. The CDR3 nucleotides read TGCAGCGTACATAAAGGGGGTTTGGTACGTCCATTGCAGTTCTTC.

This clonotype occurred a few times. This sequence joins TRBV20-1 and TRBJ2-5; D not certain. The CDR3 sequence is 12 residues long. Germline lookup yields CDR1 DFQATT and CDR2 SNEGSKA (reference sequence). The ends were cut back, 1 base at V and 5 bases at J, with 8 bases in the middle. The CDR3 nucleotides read TGCAGTGCTAGAGTCCCCTGGGAGACCCAGTACTTC. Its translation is CSARVPWETQYF.

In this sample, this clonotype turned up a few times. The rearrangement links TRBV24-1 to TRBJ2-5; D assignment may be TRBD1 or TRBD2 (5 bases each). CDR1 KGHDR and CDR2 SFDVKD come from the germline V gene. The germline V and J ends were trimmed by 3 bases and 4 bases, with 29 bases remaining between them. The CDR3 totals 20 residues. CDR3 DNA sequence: TGTGCCACCAGTGATGATGTTGATACTTCCGGGGACCTGTCTCGAGAGACCCAGTACTTC. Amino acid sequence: CATSDDVDTSGDLSRETQYF.

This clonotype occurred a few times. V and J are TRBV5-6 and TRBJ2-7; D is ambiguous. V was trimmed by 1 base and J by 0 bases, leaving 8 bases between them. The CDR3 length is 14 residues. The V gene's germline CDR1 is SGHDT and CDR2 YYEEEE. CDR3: CASSLRWNSYEQYF. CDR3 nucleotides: TGTGCCAGCAGCTTGAGATGGAACTCCTACGAGCAGTACTTC.

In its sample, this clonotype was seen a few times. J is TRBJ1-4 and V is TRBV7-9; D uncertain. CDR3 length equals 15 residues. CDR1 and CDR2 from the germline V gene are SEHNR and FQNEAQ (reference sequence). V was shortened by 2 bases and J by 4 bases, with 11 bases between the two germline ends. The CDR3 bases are TGTGCCAGCAGCTTATGGGGTACTGGTAATGAAAAACTGTTTTTT. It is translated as CASSLWGTGNEKLFF.

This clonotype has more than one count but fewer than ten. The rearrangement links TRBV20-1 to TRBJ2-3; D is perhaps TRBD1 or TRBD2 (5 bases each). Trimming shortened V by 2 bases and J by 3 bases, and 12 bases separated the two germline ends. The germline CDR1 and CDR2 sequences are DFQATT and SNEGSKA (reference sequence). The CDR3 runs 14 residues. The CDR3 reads CSARTGLRTDTQYF. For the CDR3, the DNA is TGCAGTGCTAGAACGGGGCTAAGGACAGATACGCAGTATTTT.

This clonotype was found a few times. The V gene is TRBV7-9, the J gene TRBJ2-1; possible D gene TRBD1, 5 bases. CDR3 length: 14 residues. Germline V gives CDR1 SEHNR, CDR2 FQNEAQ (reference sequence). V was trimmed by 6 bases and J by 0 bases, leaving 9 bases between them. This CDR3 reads CASRGHSSYNEQFF. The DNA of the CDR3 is TGTGCCAGCAGAGGACATAGCTCCTACAATGAGCAGTTCTTC. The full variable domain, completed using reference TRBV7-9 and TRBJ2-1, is DTGVSQNPRHKITKRGQNVTFRCDPISEHNRLYWYRQTLGQGPEFLTYFQNEAQLEKSRLLSDRFSAERPKGSFSTLEIQRTEQGDSAMYLCASRGHSSYNEQFFGPGTRLTVL.

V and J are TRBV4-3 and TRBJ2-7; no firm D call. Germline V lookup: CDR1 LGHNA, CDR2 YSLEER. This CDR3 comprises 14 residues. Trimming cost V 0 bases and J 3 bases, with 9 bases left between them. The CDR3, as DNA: TGCGCCAGCAGCCAAGAGCGGTCTTACTACGAGCAGTACTTC. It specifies CASSQERSYYEQYF.

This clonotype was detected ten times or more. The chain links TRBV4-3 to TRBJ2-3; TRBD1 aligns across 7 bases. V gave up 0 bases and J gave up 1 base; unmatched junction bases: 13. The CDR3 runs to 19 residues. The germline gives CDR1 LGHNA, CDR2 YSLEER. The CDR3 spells CASSQDTYQGERGTDTQYF. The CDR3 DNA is TGCGCCAGCAGCCAAGATACTTACCAGGGGGAGCGCGGCACAGATACGCAGTATTTT.

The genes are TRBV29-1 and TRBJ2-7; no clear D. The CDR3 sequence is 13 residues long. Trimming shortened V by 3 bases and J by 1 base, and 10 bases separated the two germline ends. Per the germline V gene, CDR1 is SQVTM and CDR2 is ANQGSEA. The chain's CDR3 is CSVDFGSSYEQYF. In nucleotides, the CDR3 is TGCAGCGTTGATTTTGGCAGTTCCTACGAGCAGTACTTC.